The entry that follows covers one T cell receptor beta chain sequence. Repertoires were generated with immunoSEQ multiplex PCR, while TCRdb's copy carries only in-frame clones and drops some. The table records under 95,000 clones, approximately 90% of them present only once. The sample originates from a study of technical replicates of blood from a handful of donors. The receptor comes from a human donor in good health. The sample was T cells isolated from PBMCs.

The CDR3 DNA is TGTGCCAGCAGTTATTCAGGGTTTCTCTACGAGCAGTACTTC. It specifies CASSYSGFLYEQYF. The gene calls are TRBV6-5 and TRBJ2-7; possible D gene TRBD1, 5 bases. This CDR3 comprises 14 residues. V was shortened by 3 bases and J by 3 bases, with 12 bases between the two germline ends. Germline-derived CDR1 and CDR2 are MNHEY and SVGAGI.